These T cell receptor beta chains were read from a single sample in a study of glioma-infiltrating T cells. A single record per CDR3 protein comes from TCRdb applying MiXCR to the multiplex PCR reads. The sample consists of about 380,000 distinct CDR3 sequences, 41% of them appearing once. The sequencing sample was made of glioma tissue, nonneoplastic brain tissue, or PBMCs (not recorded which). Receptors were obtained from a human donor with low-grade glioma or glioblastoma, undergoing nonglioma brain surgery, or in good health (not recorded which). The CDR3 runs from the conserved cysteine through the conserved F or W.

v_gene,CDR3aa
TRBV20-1,CSSRNPGSFYEQYF
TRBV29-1,CSVVRAGANVLTF
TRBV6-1,CASGGLAIYNEQFF
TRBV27,CASSVSTAGRAGELFF
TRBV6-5,CASSYSTGGSYEQYF
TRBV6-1,CASSLEGSYNEQFF
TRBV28,CASSPRQITFGTLPGLAFEQFF
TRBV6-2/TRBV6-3,CASSQTSGSGRETQYF
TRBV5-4,CASSLGSGRTDTQYF
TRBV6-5,CASSFRVCEQYF
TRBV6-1,CASRLRSGNTIYF
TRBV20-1,CSARDVIGQKLYGANVLTF
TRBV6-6,CASRQASTDTQYF
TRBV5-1,CASSLDSSGRAAGIDTQYF
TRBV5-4,CASSSSGRADYEQYF
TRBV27,CASSLLAFANTGELFF
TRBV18,CASSPTWTSGSRNEQYF
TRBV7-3,CASSFRRSTEAFF
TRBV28,CASSGAGGSYNEQFF
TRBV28,CASSNIREYSNQPQHF
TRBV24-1,CATSPTGVDHTDTQYF
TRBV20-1,CSARASGGTGNEQFF
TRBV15,CAASRDLAGNTDTQYF
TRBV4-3,CASSQALPPRGYTF
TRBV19,CASSRRLVRDNTGELFF
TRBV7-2,CVSTFGPNYGYTF
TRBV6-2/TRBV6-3,CASSPRGLTDYEQYF
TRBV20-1,CSARVGNTEVFF
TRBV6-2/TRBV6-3,CASRPGQGYGYGYTF
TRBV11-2,CASSLFIRGSDTEAFF
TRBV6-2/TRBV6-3,CASSYRRELNGETQYF
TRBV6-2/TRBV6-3,CASSYPRSSYEQYF
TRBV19,CASSPPSGASPYTQYF
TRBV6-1,CASSSSGGWYGYTF
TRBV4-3,CASRYQGAAEAFF
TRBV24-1,CATSDNDSANRQPQHF
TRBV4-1,CASSQVYQGLAGFRDNEQFF
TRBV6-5,CASSYYRAYEQYF
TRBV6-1,CASRDLLAGRGTGELFF
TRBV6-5,CASSYSITRAGNNKQFF
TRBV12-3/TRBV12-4,CASSLQLAGGRDEKFF
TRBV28,CASAVPGGSYKQYF
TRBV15,CATSPYAGEQFF
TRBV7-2,CASSQEAGAFGNTIYF
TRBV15,CATSPRRGTGLYEQYF
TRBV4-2,CASSQEGRDNEQFF
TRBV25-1,CASSGSLIGDRPYNEQFF
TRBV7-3,CASSLSQGSTEAFF
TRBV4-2,CASSRGGHGSYEQYF
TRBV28,CASSPNRWGQENTEAFF
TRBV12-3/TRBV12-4,CASSLLGQGPPPLHF
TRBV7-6,CASSSLTPPYSNQPQHF
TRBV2,CASSDRGGRNQPQHF